This T cell receptor (beta chain) was captured in a study of cytomegalovirus exposure and HLA in healthy donors. The CDR3 has 16 amino acids. Trimming at V came to 0 bases and at J to 5 bases, leaving 7 bases not matched to a gene. The germline gives CDR1 LGHNA, CDR2 YNFKEQ. The sample holds many counts of this clone. The PCR used 60 Vbeta and 13 Jbeta primers. Produced via immunoSEQ multiplex PCR; TCRdb's table is partial and in-frame only. Of roughly 180,000 clones in the sample, roughly 80% were seen once. Source material: PBMCs. The TCR sequence derives from a man in his thirties or forties in good health and CMV-seropositive. The chain is built from TRBV4-2 and TRBJ1-1; the match to TRBD1 covers 9 bases. Written as DNA, the CDR3 is TGTGCCAGCAGCCAAGAGATTGGGACAGGGCATACTGAAGCTTTCTTT. Translating it yields CASSQEIGTGHTEAFF.